These T cell receptor beta chains were read from a single sample in a study of neurological immune-mediated disorders. TCRdb processed the 5' RACE reads anew with MiXCR; each CDR3 protein has one entry. This table holds some 28,000 distinct CDR3 sequences, roughly a quarter found once. The sample was CD4+ T cells from blood. Receptor source: a man aged 50 to 59 with HTLV-1-associated myelopathy (HAM/TSP). Each CDR3 is given with its conserved first and last residue. D genes are given only for firm matches. Size values are once, few and many counts, or a class for expanded clones, and some rows have none.

clone_size	d_call	v_call	j_call	cdr3_nt	cdr3_aa
NA	NA	TRBV7-9	TRBJ1-1	TGTGCCAGCAGCCTCGACGACACTGAAGCTTTCTTT	CASSLDDTEAFF
many	TRBD1	TRBV20-1	TRBJ1-5	TGCAGTGCTACCCCAACCCGGGACAGGACTAATCAGCCCCAGCATTTT	CSATPTRDRTNQPQHF
NA	TRBD1	TRBV3-1	TRBJ2-7	TGTGCCAGCAGCCACGACAGGGACCACGAGCAGTACTTC	CASSHDRDHEQYF
many	TRBD1	TRBV6-5	TRBJ1-5	TGTGCCAGCAGCAGAGGGGGACAGGGGGCTTGGCTGGATCAGCCCCAGCATTTT	CASSRGGQGAWLDQPQHF
NA	NA	TRBV12-3/TRBV12-4	TRBJ1-3	TGTGCCAGCAGTTTTTTTCCGACGAGACTACTGGTCAACACCATATATTTT	CASSFFPTRLLVNTIYF
NA	NA	TRBV20-1	TRBJ2-1	TGCAGTGCTAGACCTTCGCGGAGGGGGTCCTACAATGAGCAGTTCTTC	CSARPSRRGSYNEQFF
many	NA	TRBV3-1	TRBJ1-1	TGTGCCAGCAGACTCCCGGGACAAAACACTGAAGCTTTCTTT	CASRLPGQNTEAFF
NA	NA	TRBV5-1	TRBJ1-6	TGCGCCAGCAGCCTGGGCCAGGTGTATAATTCACCCCTCCACTTT	CASSLGQVYNSPLHF
many	NA	TRBV7-8	TRBJ2-7	TGTGCCAGCAGCTTAGCTACCCTCTCCTACGAGCAGTACTTC	CASSLATLSYEQYF
many	NA	TRBV27	TRBJ2-1	TGTGCCAGCAGTCCCTGGGCCAGCAATGAGCAGTTCTTC	CASSPWASNEQFF